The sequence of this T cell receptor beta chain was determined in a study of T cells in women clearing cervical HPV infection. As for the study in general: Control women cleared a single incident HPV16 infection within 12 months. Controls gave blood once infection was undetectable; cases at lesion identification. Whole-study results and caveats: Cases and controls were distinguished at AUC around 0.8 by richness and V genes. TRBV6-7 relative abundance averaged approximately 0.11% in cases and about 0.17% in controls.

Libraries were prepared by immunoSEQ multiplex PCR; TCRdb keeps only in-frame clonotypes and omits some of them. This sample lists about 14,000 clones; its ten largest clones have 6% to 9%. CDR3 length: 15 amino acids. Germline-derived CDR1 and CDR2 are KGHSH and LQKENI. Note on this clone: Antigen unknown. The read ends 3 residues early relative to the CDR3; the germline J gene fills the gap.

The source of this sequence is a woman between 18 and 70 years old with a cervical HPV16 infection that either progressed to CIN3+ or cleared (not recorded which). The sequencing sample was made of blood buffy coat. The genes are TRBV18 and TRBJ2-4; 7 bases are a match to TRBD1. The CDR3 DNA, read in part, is TGTGCCAGCTCATCACGACAGGGCTTCGACTATGGT. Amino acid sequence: CASSSRQGFDYG. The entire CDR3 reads CASSSRQGFDYGQYF.